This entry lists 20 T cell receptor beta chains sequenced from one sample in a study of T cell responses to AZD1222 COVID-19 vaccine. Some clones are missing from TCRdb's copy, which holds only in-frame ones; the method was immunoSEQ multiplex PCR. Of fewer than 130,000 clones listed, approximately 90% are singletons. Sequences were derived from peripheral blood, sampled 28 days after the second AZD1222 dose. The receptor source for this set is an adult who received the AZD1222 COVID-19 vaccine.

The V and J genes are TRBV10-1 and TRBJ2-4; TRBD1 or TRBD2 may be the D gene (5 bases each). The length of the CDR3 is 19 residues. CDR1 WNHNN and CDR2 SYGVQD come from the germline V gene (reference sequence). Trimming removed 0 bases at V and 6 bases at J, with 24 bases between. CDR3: CASSESMGVSSRGGNIQYF. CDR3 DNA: TGCGCCAGCAGTGAGTCGATGGGTGTTTCCTCGCGTGGGGGAAACATTCAGTACTTC.

The CDR3 spells CASSPGQELYGYTF. In nucleotides, the CDR3 is TGTGCCAGCTCACCCGGACAGGAACTCTATGGCTACACCTTC. The V call is TRBV18, the J call TRBJ1-2, with TRBD1 matching 7 bases. The J segment lost 4 bases and the V segment lost 3 bases, leaving 5 bases of the junction unmatched. CDR1 and CDR2 from the germline V gene are KGHSH and LQKENI. The CDR3 extends over 14 amino acids.

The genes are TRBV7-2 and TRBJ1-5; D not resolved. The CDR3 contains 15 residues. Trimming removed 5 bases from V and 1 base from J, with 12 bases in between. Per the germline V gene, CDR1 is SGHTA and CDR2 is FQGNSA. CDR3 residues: CASSLFGASNQPQHF. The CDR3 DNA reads TGTGCCAGCAGCCTCTTTGGAGCGAGCAATCAGCCCCAGCATTTT.

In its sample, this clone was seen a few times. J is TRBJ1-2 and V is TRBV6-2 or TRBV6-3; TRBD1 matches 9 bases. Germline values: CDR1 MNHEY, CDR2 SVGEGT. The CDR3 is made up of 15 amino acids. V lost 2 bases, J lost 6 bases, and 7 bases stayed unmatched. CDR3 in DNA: TGTGCCAGCAGTTACCGACTCCGGGACAGGGATGGCTACACCTTC. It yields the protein CASSYRLRDRDGYTF.

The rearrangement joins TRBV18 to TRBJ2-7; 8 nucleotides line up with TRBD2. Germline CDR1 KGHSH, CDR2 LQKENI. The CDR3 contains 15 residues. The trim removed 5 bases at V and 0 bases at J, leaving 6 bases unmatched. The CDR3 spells CASSFSGDRSYEQYF. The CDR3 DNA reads TGTGCCAGCTCATTTAGCGGGGACCGCTCCTACGAGCAGTACTTC.

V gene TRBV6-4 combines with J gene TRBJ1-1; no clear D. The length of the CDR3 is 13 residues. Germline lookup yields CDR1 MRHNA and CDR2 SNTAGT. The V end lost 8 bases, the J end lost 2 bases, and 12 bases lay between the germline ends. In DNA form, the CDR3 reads TGTGCCAGCGGCGTAGAACCTAACACTGAAGCTTTCTTT. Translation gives CASGVEPNTEAFF.

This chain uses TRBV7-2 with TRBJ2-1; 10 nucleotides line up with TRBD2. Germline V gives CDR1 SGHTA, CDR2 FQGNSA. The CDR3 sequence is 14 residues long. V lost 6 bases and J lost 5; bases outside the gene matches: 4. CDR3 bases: TGTGCCAGCAGGAGGGGACTAGCGAACAATGAGCAGTTCTTC. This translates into CASRRGLANNEQFF.

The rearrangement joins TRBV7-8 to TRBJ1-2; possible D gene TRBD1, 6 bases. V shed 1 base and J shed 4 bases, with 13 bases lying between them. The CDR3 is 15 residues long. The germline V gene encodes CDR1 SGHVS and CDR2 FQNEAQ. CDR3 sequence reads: CASSLDLTGSYGYTF. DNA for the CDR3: TGTGCCAGCAGCTTAGACCTTACAGGGAGCTATGGCTACACCTTC.

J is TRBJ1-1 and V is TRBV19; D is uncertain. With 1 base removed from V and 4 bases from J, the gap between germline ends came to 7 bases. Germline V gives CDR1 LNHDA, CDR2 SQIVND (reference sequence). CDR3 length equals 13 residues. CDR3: CASSIVSVTEAFF. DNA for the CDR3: TGTGCCAGTAGTATAGTTTCGGTCACTGAAGCTTTCTTT.

The CDR3 region has the DNA TGTGCCAGCAGCTTAGAGCTCTCTGGAAACACCATATATTTT. Translating gives CASSLELSGNTIYF. This chain links TRBV11-2 with TRBJ1-3; D gene ambiguous. Per the germline V gene, CDR1 is SGHAT and CDR2 is FQNNGV. Trimming removed 0 bases from V and 0 bases from J, with 3 bases in between. There are 14 residues in the CDR3. Filled out from reference TRBV11-2 and TRBJ1-3, the complete variable domain reads EAGVAQSPRYKIIEKRQSVAFWCNPISGHATLYWYQQILGQGPKLLIQFQNNGVVDDSQLPKDRFSAERLKGVDSTLKIQPAKLEDSAVYLCASSLELSGNTIYFGEGSWLTVV.

The CDR3 region is CASAGQGLNSPLHF. The DNA of the CDR3 is TGTGCCAGCGCTGGACAGGGTCTAAATTCACCCCTCCACTTT. The chain joins TRBV13 to TRBJ1-6, with 8 bases aligning to TRBD1. V was clipped by 8 bases and J by 7 bases; unmatched bases: 7. Germline CDR1 reads PRHDT; CDR2 reads FYEKMQ (reference sequence). This CDR3 is built from 14 residues.

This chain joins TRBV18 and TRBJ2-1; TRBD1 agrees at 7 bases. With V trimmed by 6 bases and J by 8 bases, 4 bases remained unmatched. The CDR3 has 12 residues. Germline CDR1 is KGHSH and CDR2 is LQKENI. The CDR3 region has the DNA TGTGCCAGCTCCCTTGACAGGGATGAGCAGTTCTTC. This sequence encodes CASSLDRDEQFF.

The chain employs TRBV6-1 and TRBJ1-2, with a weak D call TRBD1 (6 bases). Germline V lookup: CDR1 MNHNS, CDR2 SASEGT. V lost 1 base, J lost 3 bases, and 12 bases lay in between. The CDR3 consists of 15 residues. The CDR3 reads CASSEGRGVHYGYTF. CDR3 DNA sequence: TGTGCCAGCAGTGAAGGGAGGGGGGTACACTATGGCTACACCTTC.

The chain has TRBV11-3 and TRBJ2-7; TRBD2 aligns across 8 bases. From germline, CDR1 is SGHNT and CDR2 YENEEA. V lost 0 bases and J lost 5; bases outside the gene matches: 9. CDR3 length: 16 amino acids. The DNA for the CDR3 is TGTGCCAGCAGCTTAGAGGGCCTAGCGGGTGTCGACGAGCAGTACTTC. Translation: CASSLEGLAGVDEQYF.

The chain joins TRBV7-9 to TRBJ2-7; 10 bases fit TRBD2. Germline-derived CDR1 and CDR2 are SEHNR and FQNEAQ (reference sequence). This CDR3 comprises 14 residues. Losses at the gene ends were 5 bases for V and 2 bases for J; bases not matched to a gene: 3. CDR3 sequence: CASSGLAVAYEQYF. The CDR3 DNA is TGTGCCAGCAGCGGACTAGCGGTTGCCTACGAGCAGTACTTC.

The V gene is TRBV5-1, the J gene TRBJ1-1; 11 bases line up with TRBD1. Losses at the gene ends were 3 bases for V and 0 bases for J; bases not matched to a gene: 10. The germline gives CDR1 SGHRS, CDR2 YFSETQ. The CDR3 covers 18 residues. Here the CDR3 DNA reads TGCGCCAGCAGCTATGGACAGGGGGCAATTCGGATGAACACTGAAGCTTTCTTT. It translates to CASSYGQGAIRMNTEAFF. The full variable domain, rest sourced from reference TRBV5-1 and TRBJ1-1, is KAGVTQTPRYLIKTRGQQVTLSCSPISGHRSVSWYQQTPGQGLQFLFEYFSETQRNKGNFPGRFSGRQFSNSRSEMNVSTLELGDSALYLCASSYGQGAIRMNTEAFFGQGTRLTVV.

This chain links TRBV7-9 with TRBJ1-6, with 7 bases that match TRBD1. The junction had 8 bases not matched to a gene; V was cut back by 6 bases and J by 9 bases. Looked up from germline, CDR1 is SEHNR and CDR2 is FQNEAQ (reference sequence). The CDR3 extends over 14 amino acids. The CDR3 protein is CASSLDREGSPLHF. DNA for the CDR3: TGTGCCAGCAGTCTTGACAGGGAAGGTTCACCCCTCCACTTT.

CDR3 in amino acids: CASSRDSTVHQPQHF. CDR3 nucleotide sequence: TGTGCCAGCAGTAGGGACAGCACCGTCCATCAGCCCCAGCATTTT. V and J are TRBV27 and TRBJ1-5, with 7 bases fitting TRBD1. CDR3 size: 15 residues. With 5 bases clipped from V and 5 bases from J, the junction kept 9 bases outside the gene matches. Germline V gene data show CDR1 as MNHEY and CDR2 as SMNVEV (reference sequence).

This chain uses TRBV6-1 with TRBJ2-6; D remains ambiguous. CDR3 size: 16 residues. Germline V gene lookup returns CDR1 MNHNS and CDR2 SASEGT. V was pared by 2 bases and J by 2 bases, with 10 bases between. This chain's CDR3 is CASSEIGVTGANVLTF. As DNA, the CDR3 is TGTGCCAGCAGTGAAATAGGAGTCACTGGGGCCAACGTCCTGACTTTC.

The CDR3 is CASSPVGHLNYGYTF. In DNA, the CDR3 is TGTGCCAGCAGCCCCGTCGGACACTTAAACTATGGCTACACCTTC. The rearrangement uses TRBV7-9 and TRBJ1-2; TRBD1 might be the D (5 bases). CDR3 size: 15 residues. Per germline, CDR1 SEHNR and CDR2 FQNEAQ (reference sequence). With 5 bases removed from V and 2 bases from J, the gap between germline ends came to 15 bases.